The rows below give T cell receptor beta chains drawn from one sample of a study of low-dose radiotherapy and immunotherapy resistance in tumors. TCRdb itself ran the reads through MiXCR, one entry per CDR3 protein. The sample lists around 58,000 distinct CDR3 sequences, about a quarter occurring once. Specimen: PBMCs, collected after low-dose radiotherapy plus immunotherapy. The receptors were gathered from a male donor with prostate cancer. Both conserved end residues are part of each CDR3. Each record gives: V gene, CDR3 protein.

V gene: TRBV12-3/TRBV12-4; CDR3 protein: CASSTIGTGGTYGYTF
V gene: TRBV7-9; CDR3 protein: CASNSDGHRFEQYF
V gene: TRBV19; CDR3 protein: CASSEAGRALNEQFF
V gene: TRBV4-2; CDR3 protein: CASSQETSGNEQYF
V gene: TRBV7-2; CDR3 protein: CASSLEGGAEAFF
V gene: TRBV30; CDR3 protein: CAWNRGGETQYF
V gene: TRBV14; CDR3 protein: CASSQLAGVTDTQYF
V gene: TRBV7-8; CDR3 protein: CASRPTSGSYNEQFF
V gene: TRBV5-1; CDR3 protein: CASSLSGSGGQETQYF
V gene: TRBV5-1; CDR3 protein: CASSFGTTNEKLFF
V gene: TRBV5-1; CDR3 protein: CASSGGQGVHGYTF
V gene: TRBV29-1; CDR3 protein: CSVYRDQETQYF
V gene: TRBV29-1; CDR3 protein: CSVELAENYEQYF
V gene: TRBV11-3; CDR3 protein: CASSQERGAHFSLDTQYF
V gene: TRBV5-5; CDR3 protein: CASSLVGGGTGELFF
V gene: TRBV28; CDR3 protein: CASSKNGQGVASYGYTF
V gene: TRBV3-1; CDR3 protein: CASSQGLTSASYEQYF
V gene: TRBV7-9; CDR3 protein: CASSLSGSASNEQFF
V gene: TRBV28; CDR3 protein: CASSSQGADTDTQYF
V gene: TRBV30; CDR3 protein: CAWQRAGAEQFF
V gene: TRBV6-6; CDR3 protein: CATTTGTSSTDTQYF
V gene: TRBV20-1; CDR3 protein: CSASGTGYGYTF
V gene: TRBV7-2; CDR3 protein: CASSLPGLVTGELFF
V gene: TRBV9; CDR3 protein: CASSHSITLRYEEGYTF
V gene: TRBV11-2; CDR3 protein: CASSLEVGPYEQYF
V gene: TRBV29-1; CDR3 protein: CSVSTSLREQFF
V gene: TRBV2; CDR3 protein: CASSPTGGPTDTQYF
V gene: TRBV4-1; CDR3 protein: CASSQDRGPEQYF
V gene: TRBV10-2; CDR3 protein: CASSEPADGTDTQYF
V gene: TRBV5-1; CDR3 protein: CASSLPLAGTTDTQYF